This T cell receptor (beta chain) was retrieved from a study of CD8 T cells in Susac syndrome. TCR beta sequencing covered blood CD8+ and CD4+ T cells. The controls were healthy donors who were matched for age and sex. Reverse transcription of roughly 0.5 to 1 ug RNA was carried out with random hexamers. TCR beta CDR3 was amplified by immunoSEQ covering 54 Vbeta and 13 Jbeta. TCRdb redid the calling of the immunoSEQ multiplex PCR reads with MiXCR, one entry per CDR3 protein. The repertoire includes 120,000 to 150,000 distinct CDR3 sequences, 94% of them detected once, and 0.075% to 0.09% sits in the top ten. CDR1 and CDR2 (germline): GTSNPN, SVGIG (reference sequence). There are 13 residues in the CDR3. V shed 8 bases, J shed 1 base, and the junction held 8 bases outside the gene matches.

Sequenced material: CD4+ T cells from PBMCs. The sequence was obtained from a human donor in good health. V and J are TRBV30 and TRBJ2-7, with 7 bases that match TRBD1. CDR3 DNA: TGTGCCCGCCGACAGGGTGGTTCCTACGAGCAGTACTTC. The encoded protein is CARRQGGSYEQYF.